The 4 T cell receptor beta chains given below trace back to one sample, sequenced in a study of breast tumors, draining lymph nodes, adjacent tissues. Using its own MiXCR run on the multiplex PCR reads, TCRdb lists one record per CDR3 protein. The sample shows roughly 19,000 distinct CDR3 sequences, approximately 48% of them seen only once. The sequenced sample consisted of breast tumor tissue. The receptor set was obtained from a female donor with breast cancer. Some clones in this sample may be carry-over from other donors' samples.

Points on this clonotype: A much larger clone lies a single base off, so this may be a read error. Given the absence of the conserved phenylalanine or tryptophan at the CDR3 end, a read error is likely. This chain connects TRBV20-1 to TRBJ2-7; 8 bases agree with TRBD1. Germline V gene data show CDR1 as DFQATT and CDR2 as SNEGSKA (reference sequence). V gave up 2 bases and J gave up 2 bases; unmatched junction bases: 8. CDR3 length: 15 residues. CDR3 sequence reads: CSARTEDREAYEQYS. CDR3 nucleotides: TGCAGTGCTAGAACTGAGGACAGGGAAGCCTACGAGCAGTACTCC.

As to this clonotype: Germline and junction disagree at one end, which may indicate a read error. The CDR3, as DNA: TGTGCCAGCAGCTCACCCATCCACGAGGTCCACTATGGCCGCACGTTC. It encodes CASSSPIHEVHYGRTF. The chain has TRBV7-9 and TRBJ1-2; no reliable D call. This CDR3 spans 16 amino acids. Germline CDR1 reads SEHNR; CDR2 reads FQNEAQ (reference sequence).

The DNA for the CDR3 is TGTGCCACCAGCAGTGCTAGGTCCGAAAGCTCCTACGAGCAGTACTTC. Protein: CATSSARSESSYEQYF. V usage is TRBV15 and J usage is TRBJ2-7, with unresolved D. Per the germline V gene, CDR1 is LNHNV and CDR2 is YYDKDF (reference sequence). CDR3 length: 16 residues. Trimming took 3 bases from V and 0 from J, leaving 15 bases between them.

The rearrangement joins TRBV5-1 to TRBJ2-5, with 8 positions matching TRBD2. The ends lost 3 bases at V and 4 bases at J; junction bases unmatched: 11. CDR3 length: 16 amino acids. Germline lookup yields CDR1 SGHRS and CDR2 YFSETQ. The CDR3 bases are TGCGCCAGCAGCTCCGGGACTAGTGGGAGAGGAGAGACCCAGTACTTC. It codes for CASSSGTSGRGETQYF.